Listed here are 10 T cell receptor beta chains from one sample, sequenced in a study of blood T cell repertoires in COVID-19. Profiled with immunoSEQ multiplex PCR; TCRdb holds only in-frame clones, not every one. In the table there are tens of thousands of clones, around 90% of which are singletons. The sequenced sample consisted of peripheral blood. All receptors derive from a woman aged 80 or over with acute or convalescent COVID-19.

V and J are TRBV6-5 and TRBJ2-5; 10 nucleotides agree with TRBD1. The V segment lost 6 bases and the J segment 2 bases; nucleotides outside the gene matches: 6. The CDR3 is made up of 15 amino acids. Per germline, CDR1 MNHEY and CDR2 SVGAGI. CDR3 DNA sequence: TGTGCCAGCAGGCGGGGACAGGGGTTTCAAGAGACCCAGTACTTC. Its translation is CASRRGQGFQETQYF.

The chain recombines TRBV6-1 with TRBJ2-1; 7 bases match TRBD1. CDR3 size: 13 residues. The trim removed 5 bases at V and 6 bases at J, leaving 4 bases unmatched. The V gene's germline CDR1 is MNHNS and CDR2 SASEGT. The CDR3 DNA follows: TGTGCCAGCAGTACCCGGACAGGCAATGAGCAGTTCTTC. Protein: CASSTRTGNEQFF.

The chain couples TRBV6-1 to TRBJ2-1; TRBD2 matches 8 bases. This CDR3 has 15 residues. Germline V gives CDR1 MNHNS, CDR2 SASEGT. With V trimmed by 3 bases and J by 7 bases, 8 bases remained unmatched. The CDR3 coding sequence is TGTGCCAGCAGTGACGGGAGGGTAAAGGTTAATGAGCAGTTCTTC. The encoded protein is CASSDGRVKVNEQFF.

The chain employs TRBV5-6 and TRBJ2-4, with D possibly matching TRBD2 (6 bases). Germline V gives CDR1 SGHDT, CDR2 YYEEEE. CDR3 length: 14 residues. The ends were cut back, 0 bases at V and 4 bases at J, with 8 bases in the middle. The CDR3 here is CASSLGGRKNIQYF. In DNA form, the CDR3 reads TGTGCCAGCAGCTTGGGAGGGAGGAAAAACATTCAGTACTTC.

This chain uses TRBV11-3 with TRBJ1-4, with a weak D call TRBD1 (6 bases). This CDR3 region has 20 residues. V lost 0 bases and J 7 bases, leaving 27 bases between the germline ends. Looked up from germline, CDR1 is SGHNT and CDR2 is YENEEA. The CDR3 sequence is CASSLENNLHRQARGEKLFF. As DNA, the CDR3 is TGTGCCAGCAGCTTAGAGAATAACCTTCACCGACAGGCCCGAGGTGAAAAACTGTTTTTT.

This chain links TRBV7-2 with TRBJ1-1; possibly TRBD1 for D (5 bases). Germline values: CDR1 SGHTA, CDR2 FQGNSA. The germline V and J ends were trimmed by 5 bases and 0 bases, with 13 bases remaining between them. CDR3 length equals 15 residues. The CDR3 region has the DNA TGTGCCAGCAGCCTAGGGGAGCTTATGAACACTGAAGCTTTCTTT. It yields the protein CASSLGELMNTEAFF.

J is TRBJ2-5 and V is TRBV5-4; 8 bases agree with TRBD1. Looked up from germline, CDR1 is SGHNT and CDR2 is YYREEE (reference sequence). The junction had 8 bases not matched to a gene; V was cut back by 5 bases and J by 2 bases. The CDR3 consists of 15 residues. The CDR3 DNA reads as TGTGCCAGCAGACCAGACAGGGGCCCACAAGAGACCCAGTACTTC. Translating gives CASRPDRGPQETQYF.

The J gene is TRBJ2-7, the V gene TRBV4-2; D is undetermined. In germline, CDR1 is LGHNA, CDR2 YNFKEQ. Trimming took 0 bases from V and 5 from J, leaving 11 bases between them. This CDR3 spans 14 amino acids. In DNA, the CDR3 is TGTGCCAGCAGCCAAGAATTACGGTTAGACGAGCAGTACTTC. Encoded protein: CASSQELRLDEQYF.

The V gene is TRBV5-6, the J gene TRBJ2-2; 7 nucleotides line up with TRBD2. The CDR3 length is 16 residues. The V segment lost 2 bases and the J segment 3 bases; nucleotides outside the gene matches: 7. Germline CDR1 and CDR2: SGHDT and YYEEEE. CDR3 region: CASSLVLAADTGELFF. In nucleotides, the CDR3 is TGTGCCAGCAGCTTAGTGCTAGCGGCAGACACCGGGGAGCTGTTTTTT.

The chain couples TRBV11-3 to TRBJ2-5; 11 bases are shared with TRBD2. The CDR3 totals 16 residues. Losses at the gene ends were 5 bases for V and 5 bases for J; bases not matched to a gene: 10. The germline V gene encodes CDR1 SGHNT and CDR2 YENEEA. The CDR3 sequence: CASSASTSGVGETQYF. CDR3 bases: TGTGCCAGCAGCGCCTCGACTAGCGGGGTGGGTGAGACCCAGTACTTC.